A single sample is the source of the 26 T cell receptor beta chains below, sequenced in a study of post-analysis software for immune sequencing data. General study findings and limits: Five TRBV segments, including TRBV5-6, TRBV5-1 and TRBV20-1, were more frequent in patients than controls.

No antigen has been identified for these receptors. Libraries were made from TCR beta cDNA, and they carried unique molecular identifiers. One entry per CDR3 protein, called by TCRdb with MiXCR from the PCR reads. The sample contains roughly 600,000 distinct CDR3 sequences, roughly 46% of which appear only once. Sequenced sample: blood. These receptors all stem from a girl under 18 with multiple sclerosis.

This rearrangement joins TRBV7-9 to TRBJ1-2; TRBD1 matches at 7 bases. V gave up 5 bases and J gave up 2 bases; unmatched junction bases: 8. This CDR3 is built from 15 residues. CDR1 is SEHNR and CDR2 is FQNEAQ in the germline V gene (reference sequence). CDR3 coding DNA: TGTGCCAGCAGCATATTCGGACAGGACAACTATGGCTACACCTTC. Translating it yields CASSIFGQDNYGYTF.

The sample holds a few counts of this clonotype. The CDR3: CSVRGVLNTEAFF. CDR3 DNA sequence: TGCAGCGTCCGGGGAGTCCTTAACACTGAAGCTTTCTTT. This sequence joins TRBV29-1 and TRBJ1-1; no firm D call. This CDR3 has 13 residues. The germline CDR1 and CDR2 sequences are SQVTM and ANQGSEA. Trimming removed 6 bases at V and 2 bases at J, with 13 bases between.

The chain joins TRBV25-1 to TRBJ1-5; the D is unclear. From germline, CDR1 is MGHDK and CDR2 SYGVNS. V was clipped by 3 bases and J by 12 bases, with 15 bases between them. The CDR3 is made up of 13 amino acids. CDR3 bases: TGTGCCAGCAGTGACGGCGGACTTGGGAACCAGCATTTT. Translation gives CASSDGGLGNQHF.

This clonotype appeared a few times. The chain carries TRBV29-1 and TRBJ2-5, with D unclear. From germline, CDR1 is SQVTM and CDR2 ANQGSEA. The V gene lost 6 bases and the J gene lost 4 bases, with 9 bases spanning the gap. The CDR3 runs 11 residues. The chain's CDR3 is CSVGSRETQYF. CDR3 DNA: TGCAGCGTGGGGTCTCGAGAGACCCAGTACTTC. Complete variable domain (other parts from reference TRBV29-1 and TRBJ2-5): SAVISQKPSRDICQRGTSLTIQCQVDSQVTMMFWYRQQPGQSLTLIATANQGSEATYESGFVIDKFPISRPNLTFSTLTVSNMSPEDSSIYLCSVGSRETQYFGPGTRLLVL.

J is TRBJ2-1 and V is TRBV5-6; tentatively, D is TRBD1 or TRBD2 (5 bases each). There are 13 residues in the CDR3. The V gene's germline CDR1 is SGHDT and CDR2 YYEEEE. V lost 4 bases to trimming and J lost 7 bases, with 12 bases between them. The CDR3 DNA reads TGTGCCAGCAGCCCGGGACGTTGGAATGAGCAGTTCTTC. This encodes CASSPGRWNEQFF.

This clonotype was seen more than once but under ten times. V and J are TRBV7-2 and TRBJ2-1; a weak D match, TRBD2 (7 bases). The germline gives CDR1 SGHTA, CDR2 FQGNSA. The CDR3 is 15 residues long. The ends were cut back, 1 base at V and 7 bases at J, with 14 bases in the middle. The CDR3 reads CASSLGGGLGNEQFF. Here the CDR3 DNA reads TGTGCCAGCAGCTTAGGCGGGGGCCTAGGGAATGAGCAGTTCTTC. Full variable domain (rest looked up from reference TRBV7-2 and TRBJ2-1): GAGVSQSPSNKVTEKGKDVELRCDPISGHTALYWYRQSLGQGLEFLIYFQGNSAPDKSGLPSDRFSAERTGGSVSTLTIQRTQQEDSAVYLCASSLGGGLGNEQFFGPGTRLTVL.

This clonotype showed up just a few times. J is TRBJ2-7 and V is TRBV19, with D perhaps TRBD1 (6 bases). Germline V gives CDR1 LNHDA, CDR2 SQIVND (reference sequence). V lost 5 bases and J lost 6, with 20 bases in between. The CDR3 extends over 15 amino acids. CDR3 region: CASSQPRILGGEQYF. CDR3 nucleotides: TGTGCCAGTAGTCAACCTCGCATTTTAGGGGGCGAGCAGTACTTC.

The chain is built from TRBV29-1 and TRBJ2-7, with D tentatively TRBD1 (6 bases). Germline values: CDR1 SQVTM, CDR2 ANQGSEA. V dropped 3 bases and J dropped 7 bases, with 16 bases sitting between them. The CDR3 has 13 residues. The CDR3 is CSVDQGRGSEQYF. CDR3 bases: TGCAGCGTTGACCAGGGGCGAGGATCAGAGCAGTACTTC.

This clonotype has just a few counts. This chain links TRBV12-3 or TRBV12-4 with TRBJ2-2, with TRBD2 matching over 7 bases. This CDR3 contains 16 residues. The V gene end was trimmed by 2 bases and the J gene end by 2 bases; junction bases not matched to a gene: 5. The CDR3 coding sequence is TGTGCCAGCAGTTTAAATTCGGGGGGAAACACCGGGGAGCTGTTTTTT. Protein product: CASSLNSGGNTGELFF.

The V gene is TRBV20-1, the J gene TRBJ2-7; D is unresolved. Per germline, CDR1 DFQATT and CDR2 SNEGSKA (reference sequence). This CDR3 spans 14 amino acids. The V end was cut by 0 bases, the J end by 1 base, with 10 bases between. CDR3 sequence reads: CSARDPTSSYEQYF. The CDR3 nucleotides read TGCAGTGCTAGAGACCCGACCTCATCCTACGAGCAGTACTTC.

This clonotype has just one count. CDR3 sequence reads: CASKGSGGRVGEQYF. CDR3 nucleotide sequence: TGTGCCAGCAAGGGTTCCGGCGGGAGAGTTGGCGAGCAGTACTTC. The V call is TRBV6-5, the J call TRBJ2-5, with 7 bases matching TRBD2. TRBJ2-7 matches the DNA end more closely, so the J call is doubtful. Looked up from germline, CDR1 is MNHEY and CDR2 is SVGAGI. This CDR3 has 15 amino acids.

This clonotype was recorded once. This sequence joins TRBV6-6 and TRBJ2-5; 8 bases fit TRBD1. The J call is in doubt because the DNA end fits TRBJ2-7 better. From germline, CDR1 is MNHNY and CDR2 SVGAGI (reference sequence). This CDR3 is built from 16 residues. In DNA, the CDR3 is TGTGCCAGCAGTTACTGGGCAGGGGGCGCTTCCTACGAGCAGTACTTC. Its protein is CASSYWAGGASYEQYF.

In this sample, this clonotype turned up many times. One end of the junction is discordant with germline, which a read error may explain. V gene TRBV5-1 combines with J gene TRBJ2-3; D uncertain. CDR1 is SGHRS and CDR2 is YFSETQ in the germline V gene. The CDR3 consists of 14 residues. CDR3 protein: CASSLGASTDTQYF. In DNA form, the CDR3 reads TGTGCCAGCAGCTTAGGAGCTAGCACAGATACGCAGTATTTT.

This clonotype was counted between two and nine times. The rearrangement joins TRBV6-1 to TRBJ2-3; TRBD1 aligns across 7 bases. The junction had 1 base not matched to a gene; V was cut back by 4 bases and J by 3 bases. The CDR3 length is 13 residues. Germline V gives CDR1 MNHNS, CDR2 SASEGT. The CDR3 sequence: CASSGTGTDTQYF. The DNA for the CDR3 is TGTGCCAGCAGTGGGACAGGAACAGATACGCAGTATTTT.

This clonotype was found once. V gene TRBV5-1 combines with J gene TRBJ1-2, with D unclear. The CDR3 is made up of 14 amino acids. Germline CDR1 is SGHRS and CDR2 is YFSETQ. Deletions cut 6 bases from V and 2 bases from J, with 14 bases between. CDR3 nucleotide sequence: TGCGCCAGCACCCGAGTGCCGGAAAACTATGGCTACACCTTC. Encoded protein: CASTRVPENYGYTF.

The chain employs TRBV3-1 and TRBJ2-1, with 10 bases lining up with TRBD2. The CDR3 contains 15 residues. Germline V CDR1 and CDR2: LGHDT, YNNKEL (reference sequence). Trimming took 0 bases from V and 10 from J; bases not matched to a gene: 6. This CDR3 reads CASSQDASGGREQFF. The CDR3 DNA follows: TGTGCCAGCAGCCAAGATGCTAGCGGGGGCAGGGAGCAGTTCTTC.

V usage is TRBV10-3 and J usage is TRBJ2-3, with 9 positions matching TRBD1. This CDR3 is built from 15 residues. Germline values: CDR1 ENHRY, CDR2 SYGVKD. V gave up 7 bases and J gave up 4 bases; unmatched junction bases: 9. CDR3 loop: CAITPNGQGPDTQYF. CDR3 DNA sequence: TGTGCCATCACCCCGAATGGACAGGGGCCAGATACGCAGTATTTT.

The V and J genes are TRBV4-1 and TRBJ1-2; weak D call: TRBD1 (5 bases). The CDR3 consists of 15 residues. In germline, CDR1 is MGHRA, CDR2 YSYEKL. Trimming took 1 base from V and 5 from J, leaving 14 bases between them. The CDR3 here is CASSQVDTQGYGYTF. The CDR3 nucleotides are TGCGCCAGCAGCCAAGTGGACACTCAGGGATATGGCTACACCTTC.

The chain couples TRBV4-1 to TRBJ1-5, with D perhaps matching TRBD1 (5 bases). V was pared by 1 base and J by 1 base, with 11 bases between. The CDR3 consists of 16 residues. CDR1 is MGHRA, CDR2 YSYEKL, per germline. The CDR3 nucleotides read TGCGCCAGCAGCCAAGGATCGAAGGGGAGCAATCAGCCCCAGCATTTT. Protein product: CASSQGSKGSNQPQHF.

CDR3 sequence (DNA): TGCGCCAGCAGCCCGGGACTAGCGGGGGCCAGGGAGCAGTTCTTC. This gives the protein CASSPGLAGAREQFF. The chain is built from TRBV5-1 and TRBJ2-1; 14 positions agree with TRBD2. Germline V lookup: CDR1 SGHRS, CDR2 YFSETQ. V shed 4 bases, J shed 10 bases, and the junction held 7 bases outside the gene matches. The CDR3 consists of 15 residues.

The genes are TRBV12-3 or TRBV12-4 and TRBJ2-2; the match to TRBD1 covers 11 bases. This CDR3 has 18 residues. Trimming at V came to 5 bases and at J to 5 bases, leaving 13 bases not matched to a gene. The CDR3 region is CASSPSLGQGARTGELFF. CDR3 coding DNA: TGTGCCAGCAGTCCTTCCCTTGGACAGGGGGCTAGGACCGGGGAGCTGTTTTTT.

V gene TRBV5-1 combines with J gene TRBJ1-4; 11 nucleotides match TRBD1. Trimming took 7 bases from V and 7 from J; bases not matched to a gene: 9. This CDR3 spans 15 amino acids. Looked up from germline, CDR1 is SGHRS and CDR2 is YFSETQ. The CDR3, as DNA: TGCGCCAGCGGATCTCACGGGACAGGGGGTGAAAAACTGTTTTTT. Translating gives CASGSHGTGGEKLFF.

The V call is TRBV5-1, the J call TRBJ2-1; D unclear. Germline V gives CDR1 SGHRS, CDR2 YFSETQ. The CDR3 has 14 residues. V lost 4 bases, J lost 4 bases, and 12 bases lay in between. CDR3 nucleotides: TGCGCCAGCAGCATCGCGACCGAATACAATGAGCAGTTCTTC. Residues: CASSIATEYNEQFF.

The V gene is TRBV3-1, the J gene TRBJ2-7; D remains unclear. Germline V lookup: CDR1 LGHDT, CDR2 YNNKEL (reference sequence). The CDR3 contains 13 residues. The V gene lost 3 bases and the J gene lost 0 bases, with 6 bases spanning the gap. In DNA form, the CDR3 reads TGTGCCAGCAGCCAGTCAGTCTCCTACGAGCAGTACTTC. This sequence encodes CASSQSVSYEQYF.

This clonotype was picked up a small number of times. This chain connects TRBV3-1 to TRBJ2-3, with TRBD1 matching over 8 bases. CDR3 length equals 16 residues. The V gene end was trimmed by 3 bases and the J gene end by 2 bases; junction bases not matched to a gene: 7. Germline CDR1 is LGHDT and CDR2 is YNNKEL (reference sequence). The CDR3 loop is CASSQNDRGYTDTQYF. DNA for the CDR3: TGTGCCAGCAGCCAGAATGACAGGGGATACACAGATACGCAGTATTTT.

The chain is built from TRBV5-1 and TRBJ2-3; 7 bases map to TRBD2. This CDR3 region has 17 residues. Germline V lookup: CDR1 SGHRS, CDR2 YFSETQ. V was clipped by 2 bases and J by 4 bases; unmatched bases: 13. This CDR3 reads CASSLQFVGAGADTQYF. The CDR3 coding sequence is TGCGCCAGCAGCTTACAGTTCGTGGGCGCGGGGGCAGATACGCAGTATTTT.